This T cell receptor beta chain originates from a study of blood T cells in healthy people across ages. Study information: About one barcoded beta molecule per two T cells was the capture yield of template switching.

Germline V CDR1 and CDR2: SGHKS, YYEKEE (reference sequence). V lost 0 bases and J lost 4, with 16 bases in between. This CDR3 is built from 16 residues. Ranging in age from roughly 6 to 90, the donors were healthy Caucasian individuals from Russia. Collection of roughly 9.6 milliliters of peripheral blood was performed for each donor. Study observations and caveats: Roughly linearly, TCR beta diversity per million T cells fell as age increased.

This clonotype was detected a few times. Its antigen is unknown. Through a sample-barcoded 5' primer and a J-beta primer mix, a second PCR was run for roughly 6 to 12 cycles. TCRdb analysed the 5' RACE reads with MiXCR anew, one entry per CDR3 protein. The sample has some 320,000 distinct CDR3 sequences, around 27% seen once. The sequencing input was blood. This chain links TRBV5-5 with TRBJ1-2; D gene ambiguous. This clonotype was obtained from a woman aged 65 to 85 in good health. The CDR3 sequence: CASSLGLGSNSYGYTF. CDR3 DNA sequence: TGTGCCAGCAGCTTGGGGTTGGGTTCGAACTCCTATGGCTACACCTTC. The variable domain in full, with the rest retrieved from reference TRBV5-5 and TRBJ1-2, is DAGVTQSPTHLIKTRGQQVTLRCSPISGHKSVSWYQQVLGQGPQFIFQYYEKEERGRGNFPDRFSARQFPNYSSELNVNALLLGDSALYLCASSLGLGSNSYGYTFGSGTRLTVV.